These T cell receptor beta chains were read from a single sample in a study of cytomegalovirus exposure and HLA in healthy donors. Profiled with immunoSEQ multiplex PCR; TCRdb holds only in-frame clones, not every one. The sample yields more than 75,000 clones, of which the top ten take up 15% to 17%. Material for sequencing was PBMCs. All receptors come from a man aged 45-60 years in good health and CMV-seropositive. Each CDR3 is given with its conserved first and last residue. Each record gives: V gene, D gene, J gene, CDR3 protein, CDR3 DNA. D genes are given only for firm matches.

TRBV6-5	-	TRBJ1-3	CASSYGPGGNTIYF	TGTGCCAGCAGTTACGGGCCGGGAGGAAACACCATATATTTT
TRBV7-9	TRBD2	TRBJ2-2	CASSLRGGVNTGELFF	TGTGCCAGCAGCCTACGGGGAGGGGTAAACACCGGGGAGCTGTTTTTT
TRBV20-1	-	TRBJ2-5	CSARGEAQYF	TGCAGTGCTAGAGGGGAGGCCCAGTACTTC
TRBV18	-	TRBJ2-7	CASSPAGSHEQYF	TGTGCCAGCTCACCGGCGGGATCACATGAGCAGTACTTC
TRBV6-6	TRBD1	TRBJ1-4	CASSYSIGTDEKLFF	TGTGCCAGCAGTTACTCGATAGGGACAGATGAAAAACTGTTTTTT
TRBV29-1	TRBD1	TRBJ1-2	CSVDVRGYGYTF	TGCAGCGTTGATGTCAGGGGGTATGGCTACACCTTC
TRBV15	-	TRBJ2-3	CATSRVRNTQYF	TGTGCCACCAGCAGAGTCCGTAATACGCAGTATTTT
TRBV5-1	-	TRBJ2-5	CASSLLGEAGPETQYF	TGCGCCAGCAGCTTGCTTGGCGAGGCGGGGCCAGAGACCCAGTACTTC
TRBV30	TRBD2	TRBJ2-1	CAWKRLAGGPAYNEQFF	TGTGCCTGGAAGAGATTAGCGGGAGGGCCGGCCTACAATGAGCAGTTCTTC
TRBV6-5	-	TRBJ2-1	CASSYGRLAGDEQFF	TGTGCCAGCAGTTACGGGCGGCTAGCCGGCGATGAGCAGTTCTTC
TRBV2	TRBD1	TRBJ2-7	CASSEGDRGEQYF	TGTGCCAGCAGTGAAGGGGACAGGGGCGAGCAGTACTTC
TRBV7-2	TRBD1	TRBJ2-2	CASSLRQGFEELFF	TGTGCCAGCAGCTTACGACAGGGGTTTGAGGAGCTGTTTTTT
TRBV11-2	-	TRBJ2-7	CASSLAVGVGEQYF	TGTGCCAGCAGCTTAGCGGTAGGGGTCGGCGAGCAGTACTTC
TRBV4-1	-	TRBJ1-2	CASSPAGPMRGYTF	TGCGCCAGCAGCCCCGCGGGCCCTATGAGGGGCTACACCTTC
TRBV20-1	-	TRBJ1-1	CSGRNTEAFF	TGCAGTGGGAGAAACACTGAAGCTTTCTTT
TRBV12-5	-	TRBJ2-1	CASGALAVSYNEQFF	TGTGCTAGTGGTGCTCTAGCAGTAAGTTACAATGAGCAGTTCTTC
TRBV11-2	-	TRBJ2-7	CASSLDLAEPTYEQYF	TGTGCCAGCAGCTTAGATTTAGCCGAGCCGACCTACGAGCAGTACTTC
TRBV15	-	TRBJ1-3	CATSRDFSSGNTIYF	TGTGCCACCAGCCGGGACTTCTCCTCTGGAAACACCATATATTTT
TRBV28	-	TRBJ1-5	CASSRGLGNQPQHF	TGTGCCAGCAGCCGGGGTTTAGGCAATCAGCCCCAGCATTTT
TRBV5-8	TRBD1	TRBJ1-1	CASRLDRGRTEAFF	TGTGCCAGCAGGTTGGACAGGGGGAGGACTGAAGCTTTCTTT
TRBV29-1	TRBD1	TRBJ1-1	CSVLYRGLMAFF	TGCAGCGTCTTATACAGGGGGCTGATGGCTTTCTTT
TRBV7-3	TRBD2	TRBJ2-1	CASSLTGTSETEQFF	TGTGCCAGCAGCCTCACCGGGACTAGCGAAACTGAGCAGTTCTTC
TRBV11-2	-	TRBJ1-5	CASSLDLNQPQHF	TGTGCCAGCAGCTTAGATCTCAATCAGCCCCAGCATTTT
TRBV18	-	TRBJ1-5	CASSPGENQPQHF	TGTGCCAGCTCACCAGGGGAGAATCAGCCCCAGCATTTT
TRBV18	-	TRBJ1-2	CASSPLSGDGYTF	TGTGCCAGCTCACCCTTATCAGGGGATGGCTACACCTTC
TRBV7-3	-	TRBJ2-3	CASSLTQGPIGSGNTQYF	TGTGCCAGCAGCTTAACTCAAGGCCCAATCGGGAGTGGGAATACGCAGTATTTT
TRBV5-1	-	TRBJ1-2	CASSLLSGVANYGYTF	TGCGCCAGCAGCCTCCTGTCGGGGGTAGCTAACTATGGCTACACCTTC
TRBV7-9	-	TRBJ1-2	CASSLDGGAVGYTF	TGTGCCAGCAGCTTAGATGGGGGGGCTGTTGGCTACACCTTC
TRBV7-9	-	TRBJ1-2	CASSPGGPGYTF	TGTGCCAGCAGCCCGGGGGGACCCGGCTACACCTTC
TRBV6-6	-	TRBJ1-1	CASSYSEGLNTEAFF	TGTGCCAGCAGTTACTCAGAGGGCTTGAACACTGAAGCTTTCTTT
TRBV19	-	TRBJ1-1	CASSPPVNTEAFF	TGTGCCAGTAGTCCGCCGGTAAACACTGAAGCTTTCTTT
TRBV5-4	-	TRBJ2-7	CASSLGEISSYEQYF	TGTGCCAGCAGCTTGGGGGAGATCAGCTCCTACGAGCAGTACTTC
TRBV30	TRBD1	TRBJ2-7	CAWRGGLGQGAYEQYF	TGTGCCTGGAGGGGCGGCCTTGGACAGGGCGCCTACGAGCAGTACTTC
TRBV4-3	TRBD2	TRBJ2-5	CALSLSRGSGRVAETQYF	TGCGCCCTCAGTTTATCGAGGGGGAGCGGGAGGGTGGCAGAGACCCAGTACTTC
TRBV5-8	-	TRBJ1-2	CASRRSGVQGYTF	TGTGCCAGCAGGCGCTCCGGGGTGCAGGGCTACACCTTC
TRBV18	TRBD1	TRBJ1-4	CASSTIQGANEKLFF	TGTGCCAGCTCAACGATACAGGGGGCTAATGAAAAACTGTTTTTT
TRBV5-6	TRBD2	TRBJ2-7	CASSPGTRNEQYF	TGTGCCAGCAGCCCCGGGACTAGAAACGAGCAGTACTTC
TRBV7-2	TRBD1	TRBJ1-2	CASSGGQGAFGYTF	TGTGCCAGCAGCGGTGGACAGGGGGCTTTTGGCTACACCTTC